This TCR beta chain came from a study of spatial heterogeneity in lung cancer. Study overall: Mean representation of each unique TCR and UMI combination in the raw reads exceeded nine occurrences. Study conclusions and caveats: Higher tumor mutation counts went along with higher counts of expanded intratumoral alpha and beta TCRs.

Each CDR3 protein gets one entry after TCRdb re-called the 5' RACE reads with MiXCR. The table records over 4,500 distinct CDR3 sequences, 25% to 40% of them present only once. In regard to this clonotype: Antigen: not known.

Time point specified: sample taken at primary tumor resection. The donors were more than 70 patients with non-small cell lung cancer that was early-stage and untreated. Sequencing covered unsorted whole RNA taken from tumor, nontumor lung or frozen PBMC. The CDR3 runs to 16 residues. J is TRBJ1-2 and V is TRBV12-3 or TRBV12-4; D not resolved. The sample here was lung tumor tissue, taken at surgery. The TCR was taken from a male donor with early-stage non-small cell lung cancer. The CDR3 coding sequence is TGTGCTTCGGTGGGGATCGCTTGGGGATCTAACTATGGCTACACCTTC. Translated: CASVGIAWGSNYGYTF.